The T cell receptor beta chain under discussion was sequenced for a study of beta chain features in type 1 diabetes. Study-level points and caveats: Researchers report that Type 1 diabetes patients had moderately but significantly shorter TCRB CDR3s across all four CD4+ subsets.

V was pared by 2 bases and J by 1 base, with 5 bases between. Germline V CDR1 and CDR2: GTSNPN, SVGIG (reference sequence). This CDR3 spans 12 amino acids. All of the isolated RNA was reverse transcribed, so expressed TCRB transcripts were sequenced. Some clones are missing from TCRdb's copy, which holds only in-frame ones; the method was immunoSEQ multiplex PCR. Of hundreds of thousands of clones detected, over 12% appear once; the ten largest clones hold 0.03% to 0.045%. There are a few counts of this clone. What it recognizes is unknown. Sequencing input: naive CD4+ T cells from blood. The chain combines TRBV30 with TRBJ1-1, with D uncertain. This receptor was obtained from a man aged 18 to 30 with type 1 diabetes. CDR3 nucleotides: TGTGCCTGGAGTTCAGGGAACACTGAAGCTTTCTTT. Encoded protein: CAWSSGNTEAFF. The variable domain in full, with the rest retrieved from reference TRBV30 and TRBJ1-1, is SQTIHQWPATLVQPVGSPLSLECTVEGTSNPNLYWYRQAAGRGLQLLFYSVGIGQISSEVPQNLSASRPQDRQFILSSKKLLLSDSGFYLCAWSSGNTEAFFGQGTRLTVV.